What follows is one T cell receptor (beta chain) and its context. These data come from a study of blood T cell repertoires in COVID-19. Study-level information: Italy, Spain and the United States were the sources of the convalescent and acute COVID-19 samples. T cells, B-cell-depleted T cells, or PBMCs provided the cDNA or gDNA that served as material.

This CDR3 comprises 15 residues. V dropped 5 bases and J dropped 10; count of bases not matched to a gene: 9. Germline assignment: CDR1 MDHEN and CDR2 SYDVKM. Original methodology: Reference gene primer amplification yielded estimated nucleated cell counts. The assay was immunoSEQ multiplex PCR, and TCRdb's table has in-frame clones only and misses some. V and J calls and clone size are given by that table; D and trimming were obtained from the DNA. The sample includes some 150,000 clones, roughly 87% of them seen just once. The receptor was derived from a woman aged 55-70 years who had recovered from COVID-19. The chain combines TRBV28 with TRBJ1-6; 9 bases are a match to TRBD1. The sequenced sample consisted of peripheral blood. The CDR3 spells CASSGGQGSRSPLHF. DNA of the CDR3: TGTGCCAGCAGTGGGGGACAGGGTAGTCGGTCACCCCTCCACTTT.